Listed here are 9 T cell receptor beta chains from one sample, sequenced in a study of blood T cell repertoires in COVID-19. Sequencing was performed with immunoSEQ multiplex PCR; in TCRdb, only in-frame clones are kept and a portion is missing. Here the sample spans approximately 110,000 clones, about 85% being singletons. Material for sequencing was peripheral blood. The receptors here all came from a human donor in a cohort sampled during active COVID-19.

The chain uses TRBV28 and TRBJ1-1, with D possibly TRBD1 on 5 matching bases. This CDR3 is 15 amino acids long. From germline, CDR1 is MDHEN and CDR2 SYDVKM. V shed 8 bases and J shed 1 base, with 17 bases lying between them. CDR3 residues: CASYVGGTQNTEAFF. The CDR3 DNA sequence: TGTGCCAGCTACGTCGGGGGGACTCAGAACACTGAAGCTTTCTTT.

In DNA, the CDR3 is TGCGCCAGCAGCAGCTCAGCCGGGACAGGGGCCGCTGGCTACACCTTC. Translated, it gives CASSSSAGTGAAGYTF. The genes are TRBV5-1 and TRBJ1-2; 10 nucleotides match TRBD1. Per germline, CDR1 SGHRS and CDR2 YFSETQ. The V segment lost 4 bases and the J segment 7 bases; nucleotides outside the gene matches: 13. This CDR3 contains 16 residues.

This chain joins TRBV5-1 and TRBJ2-5, with TRBD1 as a possible D gene (6 bases). The germline V gene has CDR1 SGHRS and CDR2 YFSETQ. The V end lost 4 bases, the J end lost 1 base, and 14 bases lay between the germline ends. The CDR3 length is 15 residues. As DNA, the CDR3 is TGCGCCAGCAGCCCAGGGGCCTCCGGCCAAGAGACCCAGTACTTC. This codes for CASSPGASGQETQYF.

This sequence joins TRBV2 and TRBJ2-6; D is unclear. Germline V CDR1 and CDR2: SNHLY, FYNNEI. The CDR3 consists of 12 residues. V lost 3 bases to trimming and J lost 8 bases, with 5 bases between them. In DNA form, the CDR3 reads TGTGCCAGCAGTGATGTTACCAACGTCCTGACTTTC. Its protein is CASSDVTNVLTF.

The chain carries TRBV10-2 and TRBJ2-7, with 7 bases identical to TRBD1. The CDR3 totals 15 residues. Germline assignment: CDR1 WSHSY and CDR2 SAAADI. The J segment lost 3 bases and the V segment lost 4 bases, leaving 9 bases of the junction unmatched. CDR3 region: CASSGLGGPFYEQYF. CDR3 bases: TGCGCCAGCAGTGGCTTAGGGGGCCCCTTCTACGAGCAGTACTTC.

The chain links TRBV19 to TRBJ2-3; 10 nucleotides align to TRBD2. Germline values: CDR1 LNHDA, CDR2 SQIVND (reference sequence). CDR3 length: 15 residues. Trimming removed 2 bases from V and 3 bases from J; junction bases left unmatched: 2. The CDR3 here is CASSIKAGGTDTQYF. The CDR3 bases are TGTGCCAGTAGTATAAAAGCGGGAGGGACAGATACGCAGTATTTT.

The V call is TRBV19, the J call TRBJ2-7; a possible D gene is TRBD2 (5 bases). Germline V lookup: CDR1 LNHDA, CDR2 SQIVND (reference sequence). Deletions cut 6 bases from V and 1 base from J, with 16 bases between. This CDR3 comprises 15 residues. CDR3 loop: CASSRPGGRSYEQYF. DNA for the CDR3: TGTGCCAGTAGCCGCCCTGGCGGGCGATCCTACGAGCAGTACTTC.

The chain couples TRBV5-1 to TRBJ2-2; TRBD2 agrees at 8 bases. Trimming removed 1 base from V and 1 base from J; junction bases left unmatched: 3. This CDR3 is 16 amino acids long. Germline V CDR1 and CDR2: SGHRS, YFSETQ. The CDR3 region has the DNA TGCGCCAGCAGCTTGATGGCGGGAGGGAACACCGGGGAGCTGTTTTTT. Translating gives CASSLMAGGNTGELFF. Variable domain in full (rest from reference TRBV5-1 and TRBJ2-2): KAGVTQTPRYLIKTRGQQVTLSCSPISGHRSVSWYQQTPGQGLQFLFEYFSETQRNKGNFPGRFSGRQFSNSRSEMNVSTLELGDSALYLCASSLMAGGNTGELFFGEGSRLTVL.

This clone has more than one count but fewer than ten. The gene calls are TRBV4-1 and TRBJ1-1; no reliable D call. From germline, CDR1 is MGHRA and CDR2 YSYEKL. This CDR3 spans 17 amino acids. V was shortened by 0 bases and J by 4 bases, with 18 bases between the two germline ends. The CDR3 DNA sequence: TGCGCCAGCAGCCAAGATGAGACGAGAGGAAGGAGCACTGAAGCTTTCTTT. It is translated as CASSQDETRGRSTEAFF.